Below, 11 T cell receptor beta chains from the same sample are listed, as sequenced in a study of T cell responses to AZD1222 COVID-19 vaccine. The repertoire was sequenced with immunoSEQ multiplex PCR; TCRdb's copy has only in-frame clones and lacks some. The table has about 120,000 clones, roughly 82% seen once. The material was peripheral blood, obtained 28 days after the second AZD1222 dose. These receptors were taken from an adult who received the AZD1222 COVID-19 vaccine.

This chain joins TRBV30 and TRBJ2-5; D may correspond to TRBD1 or TRBD2 (5 bases each). Trimming stripped 4 bases from V and 7 bases from J, with 19 bases between. The germline gives CDR1 GTSNPN, CDR2 SVGIG (reference sequence). The CDR3 runs to 14 residues. CDR3 protein: CAWMRGDGVGTQYF. CDR3 DNA: TGTGCCTGGATGAGAGGGGATGGTGTAGGGACCCAGTACTTC.

This clone was found once. V and J are TRBV2 and TRBJ1-1, with D possibly matching TRBD1 (5 bases). V was cut by 1 base and J by 11 bases, with 20 bases left in between. The CDR3 is 15 residues long. In germline, CDR1 is SNHLY, CDR2 FYNNEI. The CDR3: CASSEGWIPGGGAFF. As DNA, the CDR3 is TGTGCCAGCAGTGAAGGATGGATTCCCGGGGGAGGGGCTTTCTTT.

V and J are TRBV5-1 and TRBJ2-2, with 9 bases fitting TRBD1. J was trimmed by 6 bases and V by 0 bases; bases with no gene match: 6. The CDR3 runs to 16 residues. The germline CDR1 and CDR2 sequences are SGHRS and YFSETQ. Here the CDR3 reads CASSLVSGQGAGELFF. CDR3 nucleotide sequence: TGCGCCAGCAGCTTGGTTTCGGGACAGGGAGCCGGGGAGCTGTTTTTT.

The chain joins TRBV7-2 to TRBJ1-1; D is possibly TRBD1 (5 bases). Germline CDR1 and CDR2: SGHTA and FQGNSA. The V gene lost 1 base and the J gene lost 9 bases, with 15 bases spanning the gap. The CDR3 is made up of 14 amino acids. CDR3: CASSLELAGRKAFF. CDR3 DNA: TGTGCCAGCAGCTTAGAACTGGCAGGGAGAAAAGCTTTCTTT.

The V gene is TRBV24-1, the J gene TRBJ2-5; D tentatively fits TRBD1 or TRBD2 (6 bases each). V was trimmed by 3 bases and J by 2 bases, leaving 15 bases between them. The germline V gene encodes CDR1 KGHDR and CDR2 SFDVKD. This CDR3 has 16 amino acids. The CDR3 protein is CATSDPVGGPQETQYF. The CDR3 DNA is TGTGCCACCAGTGATCCTGTGGGGGGCCCACAAGAGACCCAGTACTTC.

The chain recombines TRBV24-1 with TRBJ1-2; TRBD1 agrees at 7 bases. This CDR3 region has 16 residues. Trimming removed 3 bases from V and 2 bases from J; junction bases left unmatched: 8. Looked up from germline, CDR1 is KGHDR and CDR2 is SFDVKD. DNA for the CDR3: TGTGCCACCAGTGATACTGCAGGGGGGAAGAACTATGGCTACACCTTC. Translating it yields CATSDTAGGKNYGYTF.

This clone was picked up a small number of times. V usage is TRBV19 and J usage is TRBJ2-7, with D perhaps given as TRBD1 or TRBD2 (5 bases each). This CDR3 region has 14 residues. Germline V lookup: CDR1 LNHDA, CDR2 SQIVND (reference sequence). The V and J ends lost 4 bases and 4 bases respectively, with 14 bases between them. CDR3 sequence (DNA): TGTGCCAGTAGTACCCGGGACGGTCGTTACGAGCAGTACTTC. Protein: CASSTRDGRYEQYF.

The rearrangement uses TRBV6-5 and TRBJ2-7; perhaps TRBD1 as D (6 bases). Germline CDR1 is MNHEY and CDR2 is SVGAGI. The V and J ends lost 6 bases and 2 bases respectively, with 14 bases between them. This CDR3 is 14 amino acids long. The CDR3 DNA reads as TGTGCCAGCAGCGGGACAAAAACCCCCTACGAGCAGTACTTC. The encoded protein is CASSGTKTPYEQYF.

Sample share makes this clone medium-sized. The chain employs TRBV10-2 and TRBJ1-2; D might be TRBD1 (5 bases). Germline CDR1 and CDR2: WSHSY and SAAADI. V was shortened by 3 bases and J by 6 bases, with 11 bases between the two germline ends. This CDR3 comprises 13 residues. The CDR3: CASSDGGGNGYTF. CDR3 bases: TGCGCCAGCAGTGATGGTGGGGGAAATGGCTACACCTTC.

The chain combines TRBV28 with TRBJ2-5, with 8 positions matching TRBD1. In germline, CDR1 is MDHEN, CDR2 SYDVKM. There are 14 residues in the CDR3. V trimming: 6 bases; J trimming: 5 bases; junction bases outside the gene matches: 8. Here the CDR3 DNA reads TGTGCCAGCAGCTACCGGACAGGGTCGGAGACCCAGTACTTC. Its translation: CASSYRTGSETQYF.

The genes are TRBV28 and TRBJ1-4; the match to TRBD1 covers 9 bases. This CDR3 has 13 residues. Unmatched junction bases numbered 4, after V lost 6 bases and J lost 8 bases. Germline lookup yields CDR1 MDHEN and CDR2 SYDVKM. The CDR3 DNA sequence: TGTGCCAGCAGACAGGGGGCGAGGGAAAAACTGTTTTTT. As protein: CASRQGAREKLFF.